This is a list of T cell receptor beta chains from one sample in a study of spatial heterogeneity in lung cancer. A single record per CDR3 protein comes from TCRdb applying MiXCR to the 5' RACE reads. This sample has about 23,000 distinct CDR3 sequences, with approximately 4.8% found just once. The sample consisted of PBMCs, taken at surgery. Every receptor here comes from a male donor with early-stage non-small cell lung cancer. Each CDR3 is given without its conserved first and last residue. The D gene is left open where the match is weak.

>NA|TRBV2
ASSTRIEQY
>NA|TRBV3-1
ASSHGREKLF
>TRBD1|TRBV6-6
ASSYGQGVMNEQY
>NA|TRBV18
ASSPEGRSGGYT
>NA|TRBV20-1
SAGAWTRWGYEQY
>NA|TRBV7-9
ASSPDRKQY
>NA|TRBV29-1
SVEYNYEQY
>NA|TRBV18
ASSQRTGQSSYEQY
>NA|TRBV30
AWSGRVNPPLGYT
>TRBD1|TRBV20-1
SAPRDRGPGNTIY
>NA|TRBV12-3/TRBV12-4
ASTVGSYEQY
>TRBD1|TRBV18
ASSRDSPGANVLT
>NA|TRBV20-1
SARPTLSQPQH
>NA|TRBV28
ASSSQVGRGYNSPLH
>TRBD1|TRBV15
ATSRTGTAQETQY
>NA|TRBV3-1
ASSQVRRNEQF
>NA|TRBV2
ASSEGRRETQY
>NA|TRBV29-1
SVEHGDSGNTIY
>NA|TRBV5-1
ASSLEGLVTGELF
>TRBD2|TRBV28
ASGTSGRGPTDTQY
>NA|TRBV29-1
SVQGGGGSEKLF
>NA|TRBV5-1
ATSAMGETQY
>NA|TRBV7-9
ASGVSYEQY
>NA|TRBV27
ASRDTGGTGGSPYEQY
>NA|TRBV2
ASSEISGNTIY
>NA|TRBV27
ASSLRQGNTEAF
>NA|TRBV28
ASSLNGRATEAF
>NA|TRBV5-5
ASSLAVGAGPQETQY
>NA|TRBV5-1
ASSSGDPSTDTQY
>NA|TRBV19
ASSRVGSPTSNTQY
>NA|TRBV12-3/TRBV12-4
ASSLGRDNQPQH
>NA|TRBV6-6
ASSYQGSGNQPQH
>NA|TRBV7-1
ASSSIAKNIQY
>NA|TRBV29-1
SVEEGAQETQY
>NA|TRBV12-3/TRBV12-4
ASSLFQSGANVLT
>TRBD1|TRBV24-1
ATSDTGQGAGANVLT
>TRBD1|TRBV15
ATQGDRDRKNIQY
>NA|TRBV30
AWSGSTPNQPQH
>NA|TRBV7-2
ASSLARLITGPYEQY
>TRBD2|TRBV7-8
ASSSGLAGSSYNEQF
>NA|TRBV5-5
ASSLEPGSSQPQH